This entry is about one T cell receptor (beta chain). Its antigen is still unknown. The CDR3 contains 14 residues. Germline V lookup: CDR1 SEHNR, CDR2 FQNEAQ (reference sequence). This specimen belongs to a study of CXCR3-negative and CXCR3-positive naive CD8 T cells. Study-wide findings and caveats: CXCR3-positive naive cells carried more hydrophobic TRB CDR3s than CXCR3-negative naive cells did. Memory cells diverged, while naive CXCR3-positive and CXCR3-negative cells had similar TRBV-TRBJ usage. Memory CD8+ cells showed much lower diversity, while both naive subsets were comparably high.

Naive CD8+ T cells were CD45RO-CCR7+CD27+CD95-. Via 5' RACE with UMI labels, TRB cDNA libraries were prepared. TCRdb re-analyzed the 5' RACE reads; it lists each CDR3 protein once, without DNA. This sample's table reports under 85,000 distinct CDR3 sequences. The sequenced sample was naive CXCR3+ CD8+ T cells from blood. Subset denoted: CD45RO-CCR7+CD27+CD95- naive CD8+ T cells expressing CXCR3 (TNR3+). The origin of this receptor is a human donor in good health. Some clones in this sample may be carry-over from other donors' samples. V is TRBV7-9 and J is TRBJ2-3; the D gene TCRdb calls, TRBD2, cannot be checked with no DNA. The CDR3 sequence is CASSLNGRPDTQYF. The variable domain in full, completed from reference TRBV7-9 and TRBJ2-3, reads DTGVSQNPRHKITKRGQNVTFRCDPISEHNRLYWYRQTLGQGPEFLTYFQNEAQLEKSRLLSDRFSAERPKGSFSTLEIQRTEQGDSAMYLCASSLNGRPDTQYFGPGTRLTVL.